This T cell receptor (beta chain) was sequenced for a study of blood T cells in healthy people across ages. CDR1 and CDR2 (germline): ENHRY, SYGVKD. The CDR3 extends over 13 amino acids. Study-wide findings and caveats: A conclusive naive versus antigen-experienced comparison was prevented by the unsorted PBMCs. In long-lived donors, naive CD4+ cell counts and diversity exceeded those of aged donors.

A word on this clonotype: As yet, its antigen is unknown.

It was with a sample-barcoded 5' primer and a J-beta primer mix that a second PCR of roughly 7 to 12 cycles was run. Via MiXCR, TCRdb re-called the 5' RACE reads, giving one row per CDR3 protein. The sample lists 1.5 million to 2 million distinct CDR3 sequences; around 50% were seen once. The rearrangement uses TRBV10-3 and TRBJ2-4; the match to TRBD1 covers 8 bases. TRBJ2-5 explains the end of the DNA better; the J call may be wrong. This sequence was found in a woman aged 40 to 50 in good health. The specimen sequenced was blood. The CDR3 protein is CAIGSTGEETQYF. The DNA for the CDR3 is TGTGCCATCGGCTCGACAGGGGAAGAGACCCAGTACTTC.